The present entry profiles one TCR beta chain with its context. This sample was included in a study of radiotherapy plus CTLA-4 blockade in lung cancer. Generated by immunoSEQ multiplex PCR, the TCRdb table keeps only in-frame clones and is missing some. The sample holds about 59,000 clones, around 74% seen once. This CDR3 region has 13 residues. Germline loops: CDR1 LGHNA, CDR2 YSLEER. The V end lost 1 base, the J end lost 8 bases, and 11 bases lay between the germline ends. The chain carries TRBV4-3 and TRBJ1-2, with D possibly matching TRBD1 (5 bases). This receptor was obtained from a human donor with non-small cell lung cancer whose response to radiotherapy plus ipilimumab could not be evaluated. Sequenced here: peripheral blood, sampled from a patient treated with radiotherapy plus ipilimumab. CDR3 in DNA: TGCGCCAGCAGCCAAGGGCAGGGTAGCGGCTACACCTTC. This translates into CASSQGQGSGYTF.